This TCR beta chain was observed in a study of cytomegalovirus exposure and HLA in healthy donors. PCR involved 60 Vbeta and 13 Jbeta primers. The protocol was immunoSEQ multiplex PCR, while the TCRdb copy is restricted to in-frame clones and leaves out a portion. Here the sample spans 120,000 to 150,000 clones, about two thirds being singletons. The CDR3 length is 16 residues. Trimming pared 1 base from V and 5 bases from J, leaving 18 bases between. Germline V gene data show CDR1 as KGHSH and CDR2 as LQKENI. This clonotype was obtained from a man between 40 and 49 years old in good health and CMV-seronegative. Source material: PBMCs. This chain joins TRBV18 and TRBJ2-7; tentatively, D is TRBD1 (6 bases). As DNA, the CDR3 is TGTGCCAGCTCACCACTTGCCAGGACAGTGAGAAACGAGCAGTACTTC. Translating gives CASSPLARTVRNEQYF.